This TCR beta chain is from a study of T cell responses to AZD1222 COVID-19 vaccine. Study as a whole: Second doses at about 4 or about 12 weeks were pooled. Whole-study results and caveats: A reported finding is that nearly half of spike-specific TCRs target unmutated variant regions. The repertoires were collected only after the peak T cell response.

Generated by immunoSEQ multiplex PCR, the TCRdb table keeps only in-frame clones and is missing some. The data contain some 86,000 clones, 65% to 85% of them seen just once; the ten biggest clones take up approximately 22%. As to this clone: Its antigen remains unknown.

Germline CDR1 reads LNHNV; CDR2 reads YYDKDF (reference sequence). The CDR3 spans 16 residues. The V segment lost 0 bases and the J segment 5 bases; nucleotides outside the gene matches: 3. This rearrangement joins TRBV15 to TRBJ2-2; 10 nucleotides match TRBD2. The specimen was peripheral blood, collected on day 0 of AZD1222 vaccination. The TCR sequence derives from an adult in good health. The CDR3 DNA follows: TGTGCCACCAGCAGAGATCCTAGCGGGAGAACCGGGGAGCTGTTTTTT. It encodes CATSRDPSGRTGELFF.